This is a list of T cell receptor beta chains from one sample in a study of T cell responses to AZD1222 COVID-19 vaccine. Profiled with immunoSEQ multiplex PCR; TCRdb holds only in-frame clones, not every one. The data show 75,000 to 95,000 clones, about 91% seen once. This material consisted of peripheral blood, taken 28 days after the second AZD1222 dose. These receptors were collected from an adult who received the AZD1222 COVID-19 vaccine. The CDR3 runs from the conserved cysteine through the conserved F or W. The D gene is left open where the match is weak. Size is stated for part of the rows, as once, few or many counts, or as a class when the clone is expanded.

J gene | V gene | clone size | D gene | CDR3 DNA | CDR3 protein
TRBJ2-1 | TRBV6-2/TRBV6-3 | - | TRBD2 | TGTGCCAGCAGTTACGGGGGTCTAGCGGGAAGGAATGAGCAGTTCTTC | CASSYGGLAGRNEQFF
TRBJ1-5 | TRBV7-2 | - | - | TGTGCCAGCAGCTTTCCGGGGAGCAATCAGCCCCAGCATTTT | CASSFPGSNQPQHF
TRBJ2-7 | TRBV7-6 | few | - | TGTGCCAGCAGCCCAGGGAGCGAGCAGTACTTC | CASSPGSEQYF
TRBJ1-5 | TRBV5-5 | - | TRBD1 | TGTGCCAGCAGCTTGGAGGGGACAGAATATCAGCCCCAGCATTTT | CASSLEGTEYQPQHF
TRBJ1-5 | TRBV10-3 | - | - | TGTGCCATCAGTGACGAAGGAGTTTATCAGCCCCAGCATTTT | CAISDEGVYQPQHF
TRBJ2-7 | TRBV5-4 | once | - | TGTGCCAGCAGCTTGCAGGGGTTAACCTCCTACGAGCAGTACTTC | CASSLQGLTSYEQYF
TRBJ1-2 | TRBV6-4 | - | - | TGTGCCAGCAAAACGGCGGAAAGGGGCTACACCTTC | CASKTAERGYTF
TRBJ2-7 | TRBV4-1 | - | - | TGCGCCAGCAGCCCCGGTCGAGCCACACTCACCTACGAGCAGTACTTC | CASSPGRATLTYEQYF
TRBJ2-7 | TRBV5-1 | - | - | TGCGCCAGCAGCTTGGGGGACGAGAGAAGTTTCGAGCAGTACTTC | CASSLGDERSFEQYF
TRBJ1-1 | TRBV29-1 | - | - | TGCAGCGTTGATGGGCAGACGAACACTGAAGCTTTCTTT | CSVDGQTNTEAFF
TRBJ1-5 | TRBV30 | - | - | TGTGCCTGGAGTGCTCAATGGCGGACTCAGCCCCAGCATTTT | CAWSAQWRTQPQHF
TRBJ2-1 | TRBV29-1 | - | - | TGCAGCGTTGTCCGGGGCCGCAATGAGCAGTTCTTC | CSVVRGRNEQFF
TRBJ2-3 | TRBV11-2 | - | - | TGTGCCAGCAGCCCCGGGACTAGCACAGATACGCAGTATTTT | CASSPGTSTDTQYF
TRBJ1-5 | TRBV6-5 | - | - | TGTGCCAGCATCCAGAGTCTCCGCGATCAGCCCCAGCATTTT | CASIQSLRDQPQHF
TRBJ2-7 | TRBV6-1 | - | - | TGTGCCAGCAGTGAAAGCCAGTACTACGAGCAGTACTTC | CASSESQYYEQYF
TRBJ2-3 | TRBV6-5 | - | TRBD2 | TGTGCCAGCAGCGGACTAGCGGGCGGCACAGATACGCAGTATTTT | CASSGLAGGTDTQYF
TRBJ2-3 | TRBV5-1 | - | TRBD2 | TGCGCCAGCAGCTTGGAGGCGGTCCTCCGACTAGCGGGAGCGGCAGATACGCAGTATTTT | CASSLEAVLRLAGAADTQYF
TRBJ1-2 | TRBV7-9 | - | - | TGTGCCAGTCAGCTTGATCGTAATGTTTATTTGGGGATCAATGGCTACACCTTC | CASQLDRNVYLGINGYTF
TRBJ2-2 | TRBV15 | - | - | TGTGCCACCAGCAGAGGATCGGTCGGCACCGGGGAGCTGTTTTTT | CATSRGSVGTGELFF
TRBJ2-1 | TRBV10-3 | - | - | TGTGCCATCACCGAGACAGATTCCTACAATGAGCAGTTCTTC | CAITETDSYNEQFF
TRBJ1-6 | TRBV7-6 | - | TRBD1 | TGTGCCAGCAGCTTAGCGCTCCAGGGGGGGTCACCCCTCCACTTT | CASSLALQGGSPLHF
TRBJ2-5 | TRBV20-1 | - | - | TGCAGTGCTAGTGCACCCTCACAAGAGACCCAGTACTTC | CSASAPSQETQYF
TRBJ2-1 | TRBV7-2 | - | - | TGTGCCAGCAGCTTAGACTCGGTGAATGAGCAGTTCTTC | CASSLDSVNEQFF
TRBJ2-1 | TRBV4-1 | - | - | TGCGCCAGCAGCCTTGGGGGGTATAGCTCCTACAATGAGCAGTTCTTC | CASSLGGYSSYNEQFF
TRBJ2-3 | TRBV5-6 | - | TRBD2 | TGTGCCAGCAGCGTCTCCGGGACTAGCGGGAGGGAAACAGATACGCAGTATTTT | CASSVSGTSGRETDTQYF
TRBJ2-7 | TRBV2 | - | TRBD2 | TGTGCCAGCAGTCCCGGACTAGCCCTCCCCTACGAGCAGTACTTC | CASSPGLALPYEQYF
TRBJ2-1 | TRBV7-3 | - | - | TGTGCCAGCAGCTCTTACGGTGGGAATGAGCAGTTCTTC | CASSSYGGNEQFF
TRBJ2-7 | TRBV3-1/TRBV3-2 | - | TRBD1 | TGTGCCAGCAGCAAAAGGGACAGGGGAGCTGCCTACGAGCAGTACTTC | CASSKRDRGAAYEQYF
TRBJ2-7 | TRBV29-1 | - | TRBD1 | TGCAGCGGGATGACAGGGGCCGAGCAGTACTTC | CSGMTGAEQYF
TRBJ2-5 | TRBV2 | - | TRBD2 | TGTGCCGGTTATTCGGGAGGGGGAGATGGTCTAGAGACCCAGTACTTC | CAGYSGGGDGLETQYF
TRBJ1-5 | TRBV9 | - | - | TGTGCCAGCAGCGTAGAATGGAGCAATCAGCCCCAGCATTTT | CASSVEWSNQPQHF
TRBJ1-5 | TRBV28 | few | - | TGTGCCAGCAGTCCACCGGACACGGTAGGGCCCCAGCATTTT | CASSPPDTVGPQHF
TRBJ1-1 | TRBV2 | - | - | TGTGCCAGCAGTGAAGGCATGGGGACTGAAGCTTTCTTT | CASSEGMGTEAFF
TRBJ2-1 | TRBV20-1 | - | - | TGCAGTGCTAGCGGGAACGATGAGCAGTTCTTC | CSASGNDEQFF
TRBJ1-2 | TRBV24-1 | - | - | TGTGCCACCAGTGGATACAGGGACGGCTACACCTTC | CATSGYRDGYTF
TRBJ2-2 | TRBV7-7 | once | TRBD2 | TGTGCTAGCAGTTCCCTTGGCCCCATTAGCGGGTCGAACACCGGGGAGCTGTTTTTT | CASSSLGPISGSNTGELFF
TRBJ1-1 | TRBV9 | - | - | TGTGCCAGCAGCGTAGGGGGAGGCACGAACACTGAAGCTTTCTTT | CASSVGGGTNTEAFF